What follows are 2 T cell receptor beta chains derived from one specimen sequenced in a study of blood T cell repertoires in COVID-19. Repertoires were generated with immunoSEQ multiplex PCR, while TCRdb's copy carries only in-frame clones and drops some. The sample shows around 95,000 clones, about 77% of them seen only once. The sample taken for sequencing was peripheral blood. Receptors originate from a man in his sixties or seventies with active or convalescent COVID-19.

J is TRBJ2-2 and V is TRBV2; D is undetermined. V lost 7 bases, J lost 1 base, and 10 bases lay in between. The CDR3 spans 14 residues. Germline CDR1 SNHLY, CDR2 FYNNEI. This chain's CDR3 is CASKYSRNTGELFF. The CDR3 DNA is TGTGCCAGCAAGTACAGCAGGAACACCGGGGAGCTGTTTTTT.

The CDR3 is CASEEGGSYEQYF. DNA for the CDR3: TGTGCCAGCGAAGAGGGAGGGTCCTACGAGCAGTACTTC. V is TRBV7-8 and J is TRBJ2-7, with 7 bases aligning to TRBD2. CDR1 and CDR2 from the germline V gene are SGHVS and FQNEAQ. This CDR3 has 13 amino acids. Trimming removed 8 bases from V and 1 base from J; junction bases left unmatched: 5. Using reference TRBV7-8 and TRBJ2-7 for the parts outside the CDR3, the full variable domain is GAGVSQSPRYKVAKRGQDVALRCDPISGHVSLFWYQQALGQGPEFLTYFQNEAQLDKSGLPSDRFFAERPEGSVSTLKIQRTQQEDSAVYLCASEEGGSYEQYFGPGTRLTVT.